This entry lists 27 T cell receptor beta chains sequenced from one sample in a study of T cell responses to AZD1222 COVID-19 vaccine. This table comes from immunoSEQ multiplex PCR, and its TCRdb copy is limited to in-frame clones, with some not included. The sample contains about 170,000 clones, around 90% of which appear only once. The starting material was peripheral blood, obtained on day 0 of AZD1222 vaccination. These receptors all come from an adult in good health.

The chain uses TRBV2 and TRBJ1-1, with D perhaps matching TRBD1 (5 bases). Germline assignment: CDR1 SNHLY and CDR2 FYNNEI. The CDR3 extends over 15 amino acids. Trimming took 5 bases from V and 0 from J, leaving 13 bases between them. CDR3 nucleotides: TGTGCCAGCAGTCCCGGGACTTACATGAACACTGAAGCTTTCTTT. Its translation is CASSPGTYMNTEAFF.

The gene calls are TRBV7-2 and TRBJ2-3, with D perhaps TRBD1 or TRBD2 (5 bases each). This CDR3 has 16 amino acids. Trimming took off 4 bases at V and 0 bases at J, with 14 bases between the two ends. In germline, CDR1 is SGHTA, CDR2 FQGNSA. The CDR3 loop is CASSSGTQGSTDTQYF. The CDR3 DNA follows: TGTGCCAGCAGCTCCGGGACCCAGGGAAGCACAGATACGCAGTATTTT.

This chain joins TRBV12-3 or TRBV12-4 and TRBJ2-7, with D uncertain. Trimming took off 6 bases at V and 6 bases at J, with 15 bases between the two ends. This CDR3 has 13 residues. The CDR3 DNA reads as TGTGCCAGCAGCTCTAACCTGATCGCCGAGCAGTACTTC. Translation gives CASSSNLIAEQYF.

This chain joins TRBV13 and TRBJ1-6; 8 nucleotides match TRBD1. CDR3 length: 15 amino acids. The germline V gene has CDR1 PRHDT and CDR2 FYEKMQ (reference sequence). The J segment lost 10 bases and the V segment lost 2 bases, leaving 7 bases of the junction unmatched. The CDR3, as DNA: TGTGCCAGCAGCTTAAGGGGGACAGGTGGATCACCCCTCCACTTT. As protein: CASSLRGTGGSPLHF.

This clone was seen once. The chain uses TRBV27 and TRBJ1-4; D may be TRBD1 (5 bases). The CDR3 spans 14 residues. V was clipped by 2 bases and J by 9 bases, with 13 bases between them. CDR1 and CDR2 (germline): MNHEY, SMNVEV (reference sequence). CDR3 DNA: TGTGCCAGCAGTTTAAGGCAGGGAGTGCAAAAACTGTTTTTT. Translating gives CASSLRQGVQKLFF.

The J gene is TRBJ1-2, the V gene TRBV27; D is ambiguous. V lost 3 bases and J 4 bases, leaving 12 bases between the germline ends. Germline CDR1 is MNHEY and CDR2 is SMNVEV (reference sequence). CDR3 length: 14 residues. CDR3 bases: TGTGCCAGCAGTTTGGGAGTGGGGAGCTATGGCTACACCTTC. As protein: CASSLGVGSYGYTF.

The rearrangement uses TRBV11-2 and TRBJ1-1, with 7 bases aligning to TRBD1. Trimming removed 8 bases from V and 3 bases from J; junction bases left unmatched: 3. CDR3 length: 12 amino acids. Germline CDR1 reads SGHAT; CDR2 reads FQNNGV. CDR3 region: CASGRGDTEAFF. The CDR3 DNA reads as TGTGCCAGCGGCAGGGGGGACACTGAAGCTTTCTTT. The whole variable domain, remainder taken from reference TRBV11-2 and TRBJ1-1, is EAGVAQSPRYKIIEKRQSVAFWCNPISGHATLYWYQQILGQGPKLLIQFQNNGVVDDSQLPKDRFSAERLKGVDSTLKIQPAKLEDSAVYLCASGRGDTEAFFGQGTRLTVV.

The chain has TRBV6-5 and TRBJ2-1; D possibly corresponds to TRBD2 (6 bases). V was cut by 5 bases and J by 2 bases, with 13 bases left in between. Germline V CDR1 and CDR2: MNHEY, SVGAGI. The CDR3 extends over 15 amino acids. The CDR3 spells CASSPREYTYNEQFF. For the CDR3, the DNA is TGTGCCAGCAGTCCACGGGAGTATACCTACAATGAGCAGTTCTTC.

The V and J genes are TRBV4-2 and TRBJ2-1; 9 bases align to TRBD2. Germline values: CDR1 LGHNA, CDR2 YNFKEQ. This CDR3 has 12 amino acids. V dropped 5 bases and J dropped 9; count of bases not matched to a gene: 2. The DNA for the CDR3 is TGTGCCAGCAGCATAGCGGGAGCTGAGCAGTTCTTC. Translating it yields CASSIAGAEQFF.

The genes are TRBV6-1 and TRBJ1-1; 9 bases match TRBD1. The CDR3 has 16 residues. Germline CDR1 is MNHNS and CDR2 is SASEGT. Trimming took 2 bases from V and 5 from J; bases not matched to a gene: 9. CDR3 in DNA: TGTGCCAGCAGTGAATCCAGGGACAGGGTTTATACTGAAGCTTTCTTT. Translation: CASSESRDRVYTEAFF.

The chain couples TRBV5-1 to TRBJ2-7; no reliable D call. CDR1 SGHRS and CDR2 YFSETQ come from the germline V gene. With 1 base removed from V and 2 bases from J, the gap between germline ends came to 7 bases. The CDR3 consists of 13 residues. This chain's CDR3 is CASSLNQAYEQYF. DNA for the CDR3: TGCGCCAGCAGCTTGAACCAGGCCTACGAGCAGTACTTC.

The table lists this clone with a count of one. The rearrangement links TRBV6-5 to TRBJ2-7, with 7 nucleotides matching TRBD2. This CDR3 has 15 amino acids. Trimming at V came to 5 bases and at J to 5 bases, leaving 12 bases not matched to a gene. Looked up from germline, CDR1 is MNHEY and CDR2 is SVGAGI. The CDR3 protein is CASSQLLATEHEQYF. DNA for the CDR3: TGTGCCAGCAGTCAATTACTAGCGACGGAGCACGAGCAGTACTTC.

V usage is TRBV10-1 and J usage is TRBJ1-2; D is undetermined. Germline V gives CDR1 WNHNN, CDR2 SYGVQD (reference sequence). CDR3 length equals 13 residues. The V end was cut by 6 bases, the J end by 4 bases, with 12 bases between. CDR3 loop: CASSPDPFYGYTF. Written as DNA, the CDR3 is TGCGCCAGCAGCCCTGACCCCTTCTATGGCTACACCTTC.

This sequence joins TRBV10-3 and TRBJ2-7; TRBD2 might be the D (6 bases). CDR1 and CDR2 (germline): ENHRY, SYGVKD. The V end lost 2 bases, the J end lost 1 base, and 12 bases lay between the germline ends. The CDR3 consists of 15 residues. The CDR3 protein is CAISERSGLSYEQYF. Here the CDR3 DNA reads TGTGCCATCAGTGAGAGGAGCGGGTTGTCCTACGAGCAGTACTTC.

The gene calls are TRBV10-1 and TRBJ2-7; 7 bases are a match to TRBD2. This CDR3 has 14 residues. CDR1 and CDR2 (germline): WNHNN, SYGVQD (reference sequence). J was trimmed by 5 bases and V by 0 bases; bases with no gene match: 4. CDR3 sequence: CASSESGLRDEQYF. The CDR3 DNA reads as TGCGCCAGCAGTGAGTCGGGACTACGTGACGAGCAGTACTTC.

The rearrangement uses TRBV6-2 or TRBV6-3 and TRBJ1-1, with 7 bases that match TRBD1. The CDR3 totals 19 residues. V shed 6 bases, J shed 1 base, and the junction held 20 bases outside the gene matches. CDR1 MNHEY and CDR2 SVGEGT come from the germline V gene. CDR3 protein: CASSFSFHSTGQANTEAFF. The CDR3 DNA reads TGTGCCAGCAGCTTTTCGTTTCATTCGACAGGGCAGGCGAACACTGAAGCTTTCTTT.

This chain joins TRBV6-5 and TRBJ1-2; 10 bases line up with TRBD1. Germline CDR1 is MNHEY and CDR2 is SVGAGI. This CDR3 contains 13 residues. The ends lost 4 bases at V and 8 bases at J; junction bases unmatched: 4. This CDR3 reads CASSLGTGVGYTF. The DNA for the CDR3 is TGTGCCAGCAGTTTGGGGACAGGGGTCGGCTACACCTTC.

This rearrangement joins TRBV5-5 to TRBJ1-5; 8 nucleotides agree with TRBD1. V gave up 1 base and J gave up 3 bases; unmatched junction bases: 3. This CDR3 is 15 amino acids long. CDR1 and CDR2 from the germline V gene are SGHKS and YYEKEE (reference sequence). The CDR3 bases are TGTGCCAGCAGCTTGTACAGGGGGAACAATCAGCCCCAGCATTTT. It translates to CASSLYRGNNQPQHF.

The chain has TRBV5-5 and TRBJ2-2, with TRBD1 matching over 9 bases. This CDR3 spans 18 amino acids. Trimming cost V 4 bases and J 6 bases; bases outside gene matches: 16. Germline CDR1 is SGHKS and CDR2 is YYEKEE (reference sequence). The CDR3 DNA is TGTGCCAGCAGCCCACTTTTCCGGGACAGGGTGACCGCCGGGGAGCTGTTTTTT. It specifies CASSPLFRDRVTAGELFF.

The chain joins TRBV27 to TRBJ1-2; no firm D call. V lost 6 bases, J lost 0 bases, and 5 bases lay in between. Germline V gene data show CDR1 as MNHEY and CDR2 as SMNVEV (reference sequence). The CDR3 has 12 residues. The CDR3 nucleotides are TGTGCCAGCAGGGCGGCTAACTATGGCTACACCTTC. Translating it yields CASRAANYGYTF.

This chain uses TRBV6-2 or TRBV6-3 with TRBJ2-7, with D possibly TRBD2 on 6 matching bases. There are 14 residues in the CDR3. Germline assignment: CDR1 MNHEY and CDR2 SVGEGT. Trimming removed 6 bases from V and 0 bases from J, with 12 bases in between. DNA for the CDR3: TGTGCCAGCAGCTTCGGGACTCACTCCTACGAGCAGTACTTC. It encodes CASSFGTHSYEQYF.

The chain employs TRBV4-2 and TRBJ2-2, with 12 nucleotides matching TRBD2. With V trimmed by 0 bases and J by 4 bases, 6 bases remained unmatched. Germline CDR1 is LGHNA and CDR2 is YNFKEQ. This CDR3 contains 18 residues. The CDR3 sequence: CASSQDNAGLAGTGELFF. CDR3 bases: TGTGCCAGCAGCCAAGATAACGCGGGACTAGCGGGCACCGGGGAGCTGTTTTTT.

The gene calls are TRBV7-9 and TRBJ1-2; D is unclear. The germline gives CDR1 SEHNR, CDR2 FQNEAQ (reference sequence). V was pared by 7 bases and J by 8 bases, with 17 bases between. The CDR3 runs to 13 residues. CDR3 residues: CASNQETDGGYTF. The CDR3 DNA sequence: TGTGCCAGCAACCAAGAGACCGATGGAGGCTACACCTTC.

The rearrangement joins TRBV3-1 (or the pseudogene TRBV3-2) to TRBJ2-5; 12 bases are a match to TRBD2. Germline V gene lookup returns CDR1 LGHDT and CDR2 YNNKEL (reference sequence). CDR3 length: 16 residues. J lost 5 bases, V lost 4 bases, and 8 bases had no gene match. CDR3 DNA: TGTGCCAGCAGCCCGGGCGGACTAGCGGGGAGGGAGACCCAGTACTTC. Translation: CASSPGGLAGRETQYF.

The V gene is TRBV11-3, the J gene TRBJ2-1, with 7 bases lining up with TRBD1. There are 19 residues in the CDR3. V trimming: 3 bases; J trimming: 3 bases; junction bases outside the gene matches: 17. Germline V gene lookup returns CDR1 SGHNT and CDR2 YENEEA. CDR3 protein: CASSLGVEVSGTDYNEQFF. The CDR3 DNA is TGTGCCAGCAGCTTGGGAGTTGAGGTTTCCGGGACAGACTACAATGAGCAGTTCTTC.

This clone was seen only a few times. J is TRBJ1-1 and V is TRBV19; D perhaps matches TRBD1 (5 bases). There are 14 residues in the CDR3. Between the trimmed V and J ends, which lost 7 bases and 4 bases, there was a span of 16 bases. From germline, CDR1 is LNHDA and CDR2 SQIVND (reference sequence). The CDR3 loop reads CASTPTLQATEAFF. CDR3 nucleotide sequence: TGTGCCAGTACCCCAACACTACAGGCCACTGAAGCTTTCTTT.

The chain has TRBV2 and TRBJ1-1, with 7 bases aligning to TRBD1. CDR3 length: 13 residues. Germline-derived CDR1 and CDR2 are SNHLY and FYNNEI. V was pared by 8 bases and J by 1 base, with 4 bases of the junction left unmatched. The CDR3 nucleotides are TGTGCCAGCGGGGGACAGTCGAACACTGAAGCTTTCTTT. Translating gives CASGGQSNTEAFF.